One sample yielded the 8 T cell receptor beta chains listed below, sequenced in a study of blood T cell repertoires in COVID-19. Method: immunoSEQ multiplex PCR; TCRdb's copy keeps in-frame clones and lacks some. This table holds 48,000 or so clones, just over 85% found once. The material sequenced was peripheral blood. The receptors here all came from a woman of 80 years or more with COVID-19, enrolled during active disease.

This sequence joins TRBV3-1 (or the pseudogene TRBV3-2) and TRBJ2-3, with D possibly TRBD2 on 6 matching bases. This CDR3 is 13 amino acids long. Between the trimmed V and J ends, which lost 5 bases and 9 bases, there was a span of 15 bases. The germline CDR1 and CDR2 sequences are LGHDT and YNNKEL (reference sequence). In nucleotides, the CDR3 is TGTGCCAGCAGCAGGCTGACGGGGGAGACGCAGTATTTT. The encoded protein is CASSRLTGETQYF.

This rearrangement joins TRBV15 to TRBJ1-5; 7 positions agree with TRBD1. Germline V CDR1 and CDR2: LNHNV, YYDKDF (reference sequence). The CDR3 sequence is 15 residues long. V shed 3 bases, J shed 0 bases, and the junction held 2 bases outside the gene matches. The CDR3 DNA follows: TGTGCCACCAGCAGGACAGGGAATAGCAATCAGCCCCAGCATTTT. This encodes CATSRTGNSNQPQHF.

The J gene is TRBJ1-2, the V gene TRBV10-3; 8 bases map to TRBD1. The trim removed 4 bases at V and 5 bases at J, leaving 6 bases unmatched. The CDR3 totals 14 residues. Germline CDR1 ENHRY, CDR2 SYGVKD. CDR3 sequence reads: CAISGGQGSYGYTF. The CDR3 DNA sequence: TGTGCCATCAGTGGAGGACAGGGATCTTATGGCTACACCTTC.

The rearrangement uses TRBV6-5 and TRBJ1-6; perhaps TRBD1 as D (5 bases). Germline CDR1 is MNHEY and CDR2 is SVGAGI. Trimming removed 6 bases from V and 3 bases from J, with 12 bases in between. The CDR3 covers 15 residues. The CDR3 coding sequence is TGTGCCAGCAGCACTCCCGGGGGCTATAATTCACCCCTCCACTTT. Its protein is CASSTPGGYNSPLHF.

CDR3 amino acids: CASRGSVGPQHF. CDR3 bases: TGTGCCAGTAGGGGCTCTGTGGGGCCCCAGCATTTT. This rearrangement joins TRBV19 to TRBJ1-5; D unclear. V was shortened by 6 bases and J by 9 bases, with 12 bases between the two germline ends. CDR1 LNHDA and CDR2 SQIVND come from the germline V gene (reference sequence). This CDR3 has 12 amino acids.

The V gene is TRBV19, the J gene TRBJ2-1; weak D call: TRBD2 (6 bases). This CDR3 spans 15 amino acids. CDR1 is LNHDA and CDR2 is SQIVND in the germline V gene (reference sequence). V dropped 6 bases and J dropped 8 bases, with 20 bases sitting between them. The CDR3 here is CASSPLGEARYEQFF. CDR3 bases: TGTGCCAGTAGCCCCCTGGGGGAGGCAAGGTATGAGCAGTTCTTC.

The chain joins TRBV6-5 to TRBJ2-2; 7 nucleotides agree with TRBD1. The germline V gene encodes CDR1 MNHEY and CDR2 SVGAGI. J gave up 1 base and V 5 bases, and 1 base lay outside the gene matches. This CDR3 is built from 14 residues. CDR3 in amino acids: CASSRTGNTGELFF. The CDR3 region has the DNA TGTGCCAGCAGTCGGACAGGGAACACCGGGGAGCTGTTTTTT.

This sequence joins TRBV10-1 and TRBJ2-1; possibly TRBD1 for D (6 bases). Looked up from germline, CDR1 is WNHNN and CDR2 is SYGVQD (reference sequence). The V and J ends lost 3 bases and 4 bases respectively, with 16 bases between them. CDR3 length: 16 residues. The CDR3 here is CASSEYSTGQYNEQFF. The CDR3 nucleotides are TGCGCCAGCAGTGAATACTCGACAGGCCAGTACAATGAGCAGTTCTTC.